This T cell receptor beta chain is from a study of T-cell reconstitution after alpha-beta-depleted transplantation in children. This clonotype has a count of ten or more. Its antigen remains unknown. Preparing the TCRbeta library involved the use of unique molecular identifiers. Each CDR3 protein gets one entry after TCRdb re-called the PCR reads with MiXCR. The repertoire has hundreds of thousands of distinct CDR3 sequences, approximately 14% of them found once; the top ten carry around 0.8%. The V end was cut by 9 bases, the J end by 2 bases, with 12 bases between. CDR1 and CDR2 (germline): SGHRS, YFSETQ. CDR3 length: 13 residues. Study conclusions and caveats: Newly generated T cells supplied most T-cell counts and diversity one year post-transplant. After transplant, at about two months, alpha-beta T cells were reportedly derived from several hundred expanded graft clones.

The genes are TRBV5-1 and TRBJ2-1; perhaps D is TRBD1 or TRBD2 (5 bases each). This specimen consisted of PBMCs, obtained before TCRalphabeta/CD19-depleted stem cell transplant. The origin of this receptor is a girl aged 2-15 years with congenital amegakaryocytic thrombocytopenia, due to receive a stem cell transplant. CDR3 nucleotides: TGCGCCACCCGGGACCCTACCTACAATGAGCAGTTCTTC. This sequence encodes CATRDPTYNEQFF. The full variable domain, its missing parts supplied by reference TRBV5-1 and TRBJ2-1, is KAGVTQTPRYLIKTRGQQVTLSCSPISGHRSVSWYQQTPGQGLQFLFEYFSETQRNKGNFPGRFSGRQFSNSRSEMNVSTLELGDSALYLCATRDPTYNEQFFGPGTRLTVL.